This is a list of T cell receptor beta chains from one sample in a study of T cell changes during pregnancy in multiple sclerosis. Sequencing used immunoSEQ multiplex PCR; TCRdb keeps in-frame clones, though not all of them. Among tens of thousands of clones, approximately 90% were seen once, and the ten largest hold about 3%. The sequencing used peripheral blood, collected in the third trimester of pregnancy. These receptors were taken from a female donor in good health, enrolled as a control in a pregnancy study. The CDR3 runs from the conserved cysteine through the conserved F or W. The D gene is left open where the match is weak. Not all rows give a size; the values are once, few, many and, for expanded clones, a class.

d_gene,v_gene,j_gene,abundance,CDR3nt,CDR3aa
-,TRBV7-2,TRBJ2-2,-,TGTGCCAGCAGCTTTTACTTGGCCGGGGAGCTGTTTTTT,CASSFYLAGELFF
-,TRBV7-8,TRBJ2-7,-,TGTGCCAGCAGACTTACAGGGAGCTCCTACGAGCAGTACTTC,CASRLTGSSYEQYF
TRBD1,TRBV2,TRBJ2-5,-,TGTGCCAGCACCAAGATACGACAGGGGGGATTCCAAGAGACCCAGTACTTC,CASTKIRQGGFQETQYF
-,TRBV5-1,TRBJ2-7,-,TGCGCCAGCAGCTTGGACAGTAGCTCCTACGAGCAGTACTTC,CASSLDSSSYEQYF
-,TRBV11-2,TRBJ1-2,-,TGTGCCAGCAGCCCGGGGGGGACCCTGAGTGGCTACACCTTC,CASSPGGTLSGYTF
TRBD1,TRBV6-1,TRBJ2-7,once,TGTGCCAGCAGTGCGGACAGGGGGTACGAGCAGTACTTC,CASSADRGYEQYF
-,TRBV7-2,TRBJ1-2,-,TGTGCCAGCAGCTTAGTCGTCGGTTATAACTATGGCTACACCTTC,CASSLVVGYNYGYTF
TRBD2,TRBV7-2,TRBJ2-1,-,TGTGCCAGCAGCTTAGCAGGGACTAGCGGGAGCAATGAGCAGTTCTTC,CASSLAGTSGSNEQFF
-,TRBV5-1,TRBJ2-1,-,TGCGCCAGCAGCTTGGGTACAGGGAATGAGCAGTTCTTC,CASSLGTGNEQFF
TRBD1,TRBV6-5,TRBJ2-7,-,TGTGCCAGCAGTTACTCTTTTACGGGACAGGGGGCCGAGCAGTACTTC,CASSYSFTGQGAEQYF
-,TRBV27,TRBJ2-2,-,TGTGCCACCAGGGGGGGGGTCACCGGGGAGCTGTTTTTT,CATRGGVTGELFF
TRBD1,TRBV5-8,TRBJ1-5,-,TGTGCCAGCAGCAGAGGGACAGCTAGCAATCAGCCCCAGCATTTT,CASSRGTASNQPQHF
-,TRBV11-3,TRBJ2-5,-,TGTGCCAGCAGCTTAGGGAGGCAGGCAGGAGAGACCCAGTACTTC,CASSLGRQAGETQYF
-,TRBV9,TRBJ2-7,-,TGTGCCAGCAGCGAAGACGTCGGCGGTAGCCTCTACGAGCAGTACTTC,CASSEDVGGSLYEQYF
TRBD1,TRBV19,TRBJ1-1,-,TGTGCCAGTAGTACGGGACAGGGGGGATTAGAAGCTTTCTTT,CASSTGQGGLEAFF
-,TRBV11-3,TRBJ2-1,-,TGTGCCAGCAGCTCCAATAAGCTAGTCAGGGGCAATGAGCAGTTCTTC,CASSSNKLVRGNEQFF
TRBD2,TRBV15,TRBJ2-1,few,TGTGCCACCAGCACTCTAGCGGGGGCCTACAATGAGCAGTTCTTC,CATSTLAGAYNEQFF
-,TRBV5-1,TRBJ2-3,-,TGCGCCAGCAGCTTCGAAGATAAACCGGGGATTTCTAGCACAGATACGCAGTATTTT,CASSFEDKPGISSTDTQYF
TRBD1,TRBV10-3,TRBJ2-7,-,TGTGCCATCAAGAAGGGACAGGGGGCAGGGGAGCAGTACTTC,CAIKKGQGAGEQYF
TRBD1,TRBV6-5,TRBJ2-1,-,TGTGCCAGCAGTTCCAGGACAGGGGGTGATGAGCAGTTCTTC,CASSSRTGGDEQFF
TRBD2,TRBV5-1,TRBJ2-3,-,TGCGCCAGCAGCTTGTACTCTAGCGGGAGGGGGCCAGATACGCAGTATTTT,CASSLYSSGRGPDTQYF
-,TRBV6-4,TRBJ2-2,-,TGTGCCAGCAGAGTCTCAGGGCTGGCCGGGGAGCTGTTTTTT,CASRVSGLAGELFF
-,TRBV4-3,TRBJ1-4,-,TGCGCCAGCAGCCAAGATATCTTTATCACTAATGAAAAACTGTTTTTT,CASSQDIFITNEKLFF
-,TRBV2,TRBJ1-5,-,TGTGCCAGCAGTCCCACCGCGGGGCCCCAGCATTTT,CASSPTAGPQHF
TRBD2,TRBV5-1,TRBJ2-4,-,TGCGCCAGCACGTCCCGGGGGGGACCTGAAAACATTCAGTACTTC,CASTSRGGPENIQYF
-,TRBV15,TRBJ1-3,-,TGTGCCACCAGCAGCAGTGGAAACACCATATATTTT,CATSSSGNTIYF
TRBD2,TRBV7-2,TRBJ2-5,-,TGTGCCAGCAAGGTTCGACTAGCGGGAGAAGAGACCCAGTACTTC,CASKVRLAGEETQYF
-,TRBV9,TRBJ2-1,-,TGTGCCAGCAGCGCGAGTGGGAGCACCTACAATGAGCAGTTCTTC,CASSASGSTYNEQFF
-,TRBV4-3,TRBJ1-4,-,TGCGCCAGCAGCCAAGATGGGCGCCTGGGTGAAAAACTGTTTTTT,CASSQDGRLGEKLFF
TRBD1,TRBV5-6,TRBJ1-3,-,TGTGCCAGCAGCTCCTGGACAGGCAAGGGGGCTAACACCATATATTTT,CASSSWTGKGANTIYF
TRBD1,TRBV27,TRBJ1-1,-,TGTGCCAGCAGTTTAGGCAGGGGGCGGACTGAAGCTTTCTTT,CASSLGRGRTEAFF
-,TRBV15,TRBJ1-5,once,TGTGCCACCAGCAGAGATGTGGGAGGAGATCAGCCCCAGCATTTT,CATSRDVGGDQPQHF
-,TRBV7-9,TRBJ1-1,-,TGTGCCAGCAGCCCCCCGCGTATCACTGAAGCTTTCTTT,CASSPPRITEAFF
-,TRBV7-9,TRBJ1-1,-,TGTGCCAGCAGCCGGGGTGAGAACACTGAAGCTTTCTTT,CASSRGENTEAFF
-,TRBV12-5,TRBJ1-2,-,TGTGCTAGTGGCCATGACGACTTAGGGGATGGCTACACCTTC,CASGHDDLGDGYTF
-,TRBV28,TRBJ1-3,-,TGTGCCAGCACTTTGGACGGGAGCTCTGGAAACACCATATATTTT,CASTLDGSSGNTIYF
-,TRBV5-5,TRBJ1-2,-,TGTGCCAGCAGCTTGGACTGGGCTGGCTATGGCTACACCTTC,CASSLDWAGYGYTF
-,TRBV6-1,TRBJ1-5,-,TGTGCCTCTCGTTGGGCACCTCTGGGGCCCCAGCATTTT,CASRWAPLGPQHF
TRBD2,TRBV7-2,TRBJ2-2,once,TGTGCCAGCAGCCCTACTAGCGGGGGTCCTACCGGGGAGCTGTTTTTT,CASSPTSGGPTGELFF
-,TRBV18,TRBJ1-4,-,TGTGCCAGCTCATTGAGGTTAGGTGAAAAACTGTTTTTT,CASSLRLGEKLFF
-,TRBV6-5,TRBJ2-2,-,TGTGCCAGCAGTTACGGTGGGAGAGTTCCCGGGGAGCTGTTTTTT,CASSYGGRVPGELFF
-,TRBV7-6,TRBJ1-2,-,TGTGCCAGCAGCTTAGCGTCTAGAGATGGCTACACCTTC,CASSLASRDGYTF
TRBD1,TRBV10-3,TRBJ1-1,-,TGTGCCATCAGTGACCAGGGACAGGGGGGCACTGAAGCTTTCTTT,CAISDQGQGGTEAFF
-,TRBV4-2,TRBJ1-4,-,TGTGCCAGCAGTTCTGACCCAGGGCGCAGAGACGAAAAACTGTTTTTT,CASSSDPGRRDEKLFF
-,TRBV6-5,TRBJ1-5,-,TGTGCCAGCAGACAGGCCGATCAGCCCCAGCATTTT,CASRQADQPQHF